This T cell receptor beta chain stems from a study of T cell responses to AZD1222 COVID-19 vaccine. Looking at the study overall: Doses given second, at about 4 or about 12 weeks, were pooled. Regarding the study as a whole: At baseline, seropositivity was found in only a handful of AZD1222 recipients. Donors were largely white British and mainly female; clonal diversity was possibly underestimated.

As for this clone: Its specificity is unknown.

Profiling relied on immunoSEQ multiplex PCR, and the TCRdb table lists in-frame clones only, not all of them. The sample shows tens of thousands of clones, around three quarters of them seen only once. CDR3 length equals 15 residues. Germline values: CDR1 MDHEN, CDR2 SYDVKM. Trimming took off 6 bases at V and 11 bases at J, with 25 bases between the two ends. Here the sequenced sample was peripheral blood, taken on day 0 of AZD1222 vaccination. This chain links TRBV28 with TRBJ1-1; tentatively, D is TRBD1 (6 bases). The sequence was obtained from an adult in good health. In DNA form, the CDR3 reads TGTGCCAGCAGCCTGGGGGGGCGGGGGGCCCCATGGGCTTTCTTT. It specifies CASSLGGRGAPWAFF.